The present T cell receptor beta chain was sequenced within a study of Graves' ophthalmopathy and Graves' hyperthyroidism. Whole-study context: The stable label applied to hyperthyroidism with no ophthalmopathy within 18 months of follow-up.

Per the germline V gene, CDR1 is SEHNR and CDR2 is FQNEAQ (reference sequence). The CDR3 spans 14 residues. Patients in the hyperthyroidism group, adults aged 18 to 65, were newly diagnosed, under 2 months' duration. Uncontrolled infections, other autoimmune diseases, pregnancy or lactation barred patients from enrollment. As diagnostic evidence, clinical symptoms, serum thyroxine, TRAb, thyroid ultrasound and orbital computed tomography were relied upon. This clonotype was counted only a few times. Possible read error: a much larger clone is one base away. Amplifying from RNA transcripts, the study obtained TCR beta CDR3 regions. In the first round, RT-PCR was carried out with HTBI primers, and a multiplex PCR formed the second round. TCRdb recomputed calls from the multiplex PCR reads with MiXCR, one row per CDR3 protein. This table holds over a million distinct CDR3 sequences, about 35% found once.

The sequence was obtained from an adult man with Graves' hyperthyroidism. Sequenced: peripheral blood or thyroid tissue (not recorded which). V gene TRBV7-9 combines with J gene TRBJ1-2; D remains ambiguous. CDR3 coding DNA: TGTGCCAGCAGCTTAGACCCGGGAGACTATGGCCACACCTTC. Translation gives CASSLDPGDYGHTF.